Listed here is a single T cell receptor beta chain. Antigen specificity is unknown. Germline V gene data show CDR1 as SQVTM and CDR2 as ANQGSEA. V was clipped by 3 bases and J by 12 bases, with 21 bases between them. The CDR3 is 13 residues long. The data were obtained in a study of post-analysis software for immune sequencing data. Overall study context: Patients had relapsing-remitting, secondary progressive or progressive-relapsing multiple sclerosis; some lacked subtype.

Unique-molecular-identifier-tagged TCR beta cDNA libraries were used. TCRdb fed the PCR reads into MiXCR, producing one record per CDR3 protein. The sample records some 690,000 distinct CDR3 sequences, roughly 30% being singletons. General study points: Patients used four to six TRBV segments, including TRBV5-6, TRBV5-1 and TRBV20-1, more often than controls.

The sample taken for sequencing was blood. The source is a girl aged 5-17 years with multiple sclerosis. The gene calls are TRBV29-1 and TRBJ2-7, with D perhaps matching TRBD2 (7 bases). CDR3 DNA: TGCAGCGTTGAGAGGGGGGGATCGGGGTCTTCGTACTTC. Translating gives CSVERGGSGSSYF.